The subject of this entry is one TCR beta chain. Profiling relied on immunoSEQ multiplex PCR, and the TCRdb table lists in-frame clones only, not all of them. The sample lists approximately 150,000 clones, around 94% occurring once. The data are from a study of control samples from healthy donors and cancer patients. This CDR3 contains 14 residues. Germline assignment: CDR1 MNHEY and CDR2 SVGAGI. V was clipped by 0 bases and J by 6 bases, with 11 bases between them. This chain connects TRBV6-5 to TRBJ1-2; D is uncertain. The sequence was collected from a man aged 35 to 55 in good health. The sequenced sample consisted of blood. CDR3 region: CASSYSYGSDGYTF. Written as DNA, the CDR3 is TGTGCCAGCAGTTACTCGTATGGATCAGATGGCTACACCTTC.